The 8 T cell receptor beta chains listed next were all sequenced from one sample in a study of human T cells and chemical hapten exposure. TCRdb reprocessed the RACE reads with MiXCR, giving one entry per CDR3 protein. The sample shows 150,000 to 200,000 distinct CDR3 sequences, about 27% of them seen only once. The time point was: patch test 3, about 24 weeks after DPC sensitization. The treatment: therapeutic diphenylcyclopropenone sensitization with weekly scalp DPC. The material was whole blood, obtained in connection with sensitization to the hapten diphenylcyclopropenone (DPC). The receptors were sampled from a woman under 30 with alopecia areata. Some clones in this sample may be carry-over from other donors' samples.

This clonotype has just a few counts. The V call is TRBV4-3, the J call TRBJ2-7, with 9 positions matching TRBD2. V was clipped by 4 bases and J by 2 bases; unmatched bases: 3. The germline gives CDR1 LGHNA, CDR2 YSLEER. The CDR3 has 14 amino acids. The CDR3 nucleotides read TGCGCCAGCAGCCCTATAGCGGGAGCCTACGAGCAGTACTTC. Translated: CASSPIAGAYEQYF.

There are a few counts of this clonotype. V usage is TRBV15 and J usage is TRBJ1-3; unclear D gene. The CDR3 covers 14 residues. Trimming took off 1 base at V and 2 bases at J, with 6 bases between the two ends. Germline lookup yields CDR1 LNHNV and CDR2 YYDKDF (reference sequence). The CDR3 DNA is TGTGCCACCAGCAGAGCGGGGACTGGAAACACCATATATTTT. Protein product: CATSRAGTGNTIYF.

This clonotype was seen at least ten times. The V gene is TRBV11-2, the J gene TRBJ2-3; D uncertain. Per germline, CDR1 SGHAT and CDR2 FQNNGV. Trimming removed 1 base from V and 4 bases from J, with 12 bases in between. This CDR3 has 15 residues. CDR3 nucleotide sequence: TGTGCCAGCAGCTTAGGGTTCGCAGTAGCAGATACGCAGTATTTT. This gives the protein CASSLGFAVADTQYF.

This clonotype was picked up many times. The rearrangement uses TRBV20-1 and TRBJ2-4, with D possibly TRBD2 on 5 matching bases. CDR1 and CDR2 from the germline V gene are DFQATT and SNEGSKA (reference sequence). The CDR3 runs to 13 residues. V dropped 6 bases and J dropped 0 bases, with 9 bases sitting between them. CDR3 sequence: CSAKAVAKNIQYF. The CDR3 DNA sequence: TGCAGTGCAAAAGCGGTAGCCAAAAACATTCAGTACTTC.

The V call is TRBV24-1, the J call TRBJ2-2; D is possibly TRBD1 (5 bases). V lost 9 bases, J lost 3 bases, and 7 bases lay in between. In germline, CDR1 is KGHDR, CDR2 SFDVKD. CDR3 size: 12 residues. The CDR3, as DNA: TGTGCCACCGGACATTACACCGGGGAGCTGTTTTTT. Its translation: CATGHYTGELFF.

The table lists this clonotype with a few counts. The chain joins TRBV4-3 to TRBJ1-3, with TRBD1 as a possible D gene (6 bases). Germline CDR1 LGHNA, CDR2 YSLEER. The CDR3 is 17 amino acids. V lost 3 bases to trimming and J lost 2 bases, with 17 bases between them. The CDR3 nucleotides are TGCGCCAGCAGCCAGGTCGCAGGGGAAGCTGCTGGAAACACCATATATTTT. Protein product: CASSQVAGEAAGNTIYF.

Only a few counts were recorded for this clonotype. V and J are TRBV7-2 and TRBJ2-7, with D uncertain. V gave up 1 base and J gave up 3 bases, with 10 bases separating them. The CDR3 runs to 14 residues. Germline V gene lookup returns CDR1 SGHTA and CDR2 FQGNSA. CDR3 in amino acids: CASSLVALGYEQYF. DNA for the CDR3: TGTGCCAGCAGCTTAGTTGCGCTCGGCTACGAGCAGTACTTC.

This clonotype was seen more than once but under ten times. CDR3 residues: CASSESGYEQYF. The CDR3 DNA follows: TGCGCCAGCAGTGAGTCCGGTTACGAGCAGTACTTC. The chain couples TRBV10-2 to TRBJ2-7; the D is unclear. Trimming left V 0 bases short and J 4 bases short, with 4 bases between. Germline assignment: CDR1 WSHSY and CDR2 SAAADI. The CDR3 spans 12 residues.